What follows describes a single T cell receptor beta chain. Using immunoSEQ multiplex PCR, the repertoire was profiled, and TCRdb retains in-frame clones only, with some absent. Its table lists over 25,000 clones. These data come from a study of T cells in women clearing cervical HPV infection. The clonotype originates from a woman between 18 and 69 years old with a cervical HPV16 infection that either progressed to CIN3+ or cleared (not recorded which). The material sequenced was blood buffy coat.

The CDR3 bases that were read are TGTGCCAGCAGTTTATCGGGGGGGATCACTGAA. It is translated as CASSLSGGITE. The entire CDR3 sequence reads CASSLSGGITEAFF. This chain joins TRBV27 and TRBJ1-1; maybe TRBD1 (5 bases). The sequenced fragment ends 3 residues before the CDR3 boundary, so the rest is inferred from the germline J gene. The V gene's germline CDR1 is MNHEY and CDR2 SMNVEV (reference sequence). Trimming cost V 0 bases and J 4 bases, with 9 bases left between them. The CDR3 runs to 14 residues.